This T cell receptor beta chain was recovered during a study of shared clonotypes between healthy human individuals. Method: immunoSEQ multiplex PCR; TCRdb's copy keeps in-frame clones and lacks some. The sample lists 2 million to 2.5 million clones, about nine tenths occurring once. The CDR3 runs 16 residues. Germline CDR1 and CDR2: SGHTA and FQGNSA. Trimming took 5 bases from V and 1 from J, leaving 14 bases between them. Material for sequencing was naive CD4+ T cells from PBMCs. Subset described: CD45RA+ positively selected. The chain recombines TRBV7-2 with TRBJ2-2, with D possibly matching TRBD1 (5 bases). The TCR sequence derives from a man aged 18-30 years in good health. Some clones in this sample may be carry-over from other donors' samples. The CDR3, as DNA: TGTGCCAGCAGCCCTTCCCCAACAGGGAACACCGGGGAGCTGTTTTTT. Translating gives CASSPSPTGNTGELFF.